The 16 T cell receptor beta chains listed next were all sequenced from one sample in a study of beta chain features in type 1 diabetes. Their antigens remain unidentified. The authors reverse transcribed all of the isolated RNA, so sequencing captured expressed TCRB transcripts. Generated by immunoSEQ multiplex PCR, the TCRdb table keeps only in-frame clones and is missing some. Of about 650,000 clones listed, roughly an eighth are singletons. Study-wide results and caveats: Type 1 diabetes patients showed a moderate but significant shortening of TCRB CDR3s in all four CD4+ subsets.

Specimen: naive CD4+ T cells from blood. All receptors derive from a man aged 25 to 40 with type 1 diabetes.

The J gene is TRBJ2-7, the V gene TRBV14; 8 positions match TRBD1. In germline, CDR1 is SGHDN, CDR2 FVKESK. V gave up 1 base and J gave up 9 bases; unmatched junction bases: 8. The CDR3 loop spans 14 amino acids. The DNA for the CDR3 is TGTGCCAGCAGCCAAGGGGGACAGGAGCTCGGGCAGTACTTC. Its translation is CASSQGGQELGQYF.

The V and J genes are TRBV9 and TRBJ2-2; TRBD1 matches 9 bases. The germline CDR1 and CDR2 sequences are SGDLS and YYNGEE. V trimming: 3 bases; J trimming: 3 bases; junction bases outside the gene matches: 3. This CDR3 is 15 amino acids long. This CDR3 reads CASSGQGGYTGELFF. CDR3 nucleotide sequence: TGTGCCAGCAGCGGACAGGGGGGATACACCGGGGAGCTGTTTTTT.

The CDR3 spells CASVDRGTGNTIYF. CDR3 DNA: TGTGCCAGCGTTGACAGGGGAACTGGAAACACCATATATTTT. J is TRBJ1-3 and V is TRBV6-5; 8 nucleotides line up with TRBD1. The CDR3 is 14 residues long. The J segment lost 2 bases and the V segment lost 8 bases, leaving 5 bases of the junction unmatched. Looked up from germline, CDR1 is MNHEY and CDR2 is SVGAGI.

This clone was counted only a few times. The gene calls are TRBV27 and TRBJ2-7, with 7 bases lining up with TRBD1. After removal of 3 bases from V and 6 bases from J, the junction contained 20 bases not matched to a gene. CDR3 length equals 18 residues. In germline, CDR1 is MNHEY, CDR2 SMNVEV (reference sequence). In nucleotides, the CDR3 is TGTGCCAGCAGTTTCCGGGACAGAGGCCGGCTGACTTTACGCGAGCAGTACTTC. Residues: CASSFRDRGRLTLREQYF.

Only a few counts were recorded for this clone. The gene calls are TRBV7-2 and TRBJ1-4; D uncertain. Per the germline V gene, CDR1 is SGHTA and CDR2 is FQGNSA. The CDR3 totals 14 residues. The germline V and J ends were trimmed by 4 bases and 7 bases, with 13 bases remaining between them. CDR3 protein: CASSSGQLSEKLFF. CDR3 coding DNA: TGTGCCAGCAGCTCGGGTCAGTTGAGTGAAAAACTGTTTTTT.

J is TRBJ2-2 and V is TRBV4-3; 8 nucleotides line up with TRBD1. This CDR3 region has 16 residues. The V segment lost 0 bases and the J segment 3 bases; nucleotides outside the gene matches: 3. Germline V gene lookup returns CDR1 LGHNA and CDR2 YSLEER. This CDR3 is CASSQDQQGDTGELFF. The CDR3 DNA reads TGCGCCAGCAGCCAAGATCAACAGGGGGACACCGGGGAGCTGTTTTTT.

CDR3 protein: CASSIRASTDTQYF. CDR3 bases: TGTGCCAGCAGTATCCGGGCTAGCACAGATACGCAGTATTTT. The rearrangement joins TRBV6-5 to TRBJ2-3; D is ambiguous. V was shortened by 5 bases and J by 0 bases, with 9 bases between the two germline ends. The CDR3 runs to 14 residues. Germline V CDR1 and CDR2: MNHEY, SVGAGI.

This clone was detected a few times. V and J are TRBV18 and TRBJ1-2, with TRBD1 as a possible D gene (5 bases). V lost 4 bases to trimming and J lost 2 bases, with 14 bases between them. This CDR3 spans 15 amino acids. The germline V gene has CDR1 KGHSH and CDR2 LQKENI. Here the CDR3 DNA reads TGTGCCAGCTCACTCCTGACAGCAACAAACTATGGCTACACCTTC. Translated, it gives CASSLLTATNYGYTF.

V usage is TRBV19 and J usage is TRBJ2-7; no reliable D call. Germline V gene sequence: CDR1 LNHDA, CDR2 SQIVND (reference sequence). Trimming took 5 bases from V and 0 from J, leaving 8 bases between them. The CDR3 is made up of 13 amino acids. The CDR3 nucleotides are TGTGCCAGTAGTGGCCTTTACTCCTACGAGCAGTACTTC. Residues: CASSGLYSYEQYF.

This clone was seen more than once but under ten times. The rearrangement uses TRBV10-3 and TRBJ2-7; the match to TRBD1 covers 12 bases. This CDR3 contains 14 residues. CDR1 is ENHRY, CDR2 SYGVKD, per germline. Trimming removed 8 bases from V and 0 bases from J; junction bases left unmatched: 2. CDR3 amino acids: CAIGGQGASYEQYF. The CDR3 DNA is TGTGCCATCGGGGGACAGGGGGCCTCCTACGAGCAGTACTTC.

The chain uses TRBV6-5 and TRBJ2-3, with TRBD2 matching 7 bases. CDR1 and CDR2 from the germline V gene are MNHEY and SVGAGI. With V trimmed by 6 bases and J by 0 bases, 3 bases remained unmatched. The CDR3 spans 14 residues. The CDR3 loop is CASRSTSSTDTQYF. In DNA form, the CDR3 reads TGTGCCAGCAGGTCGACTAGCAGCACAGATACGCAGTATTTT.

This clone has only a few counts. The identical CDR3 is also encoded by other nucleotide sequences in the sample. The rearrangement joins TRBV18 to TRBJ2-5; D gene ambiguous. CDR1 is KGHSH and CDR2 is LQKENI in the germline V gene. The CDR3 runs to 11 residues. Trimming took off 2 bases at V and 4 bases at J, with 2 bases between the two ends. Written as DNA, the CDR3 is TGTGCCAGCTCACCAGGAGAGACCCAGTACTTC. Translated, it gives CASSPGETQYF. Full variable domain (missing parts from reference TRBV18 and TRBJ2-5): NAGVMQNPRHLVRRRGQEARLRCSPMKGHSHVYWYRQLPEEGLKFMVYLQKENIIDESGMPKERFSAEFPKEGPSILRIQQVVRGDSAAYFCASSPGETQYFGPGTRLLVL.

This clone was seen a handful of times. The rearrangement links TRBV28 to TRBJ2-2, with TRBD2 matching 7 bases. CDR1 is MDHEN, CDR2 SYDVKM, per germline. V trimming: 5 bases; J trimming: 4 bases; junction bases outside the gene matches: 10. The CDR3 spans 16 residues. CDR3 in DNA: TGTGCCAGCAGTACTCTGGGGGAGGGTACCACCGGGGAGCTGTTTTTT. This sequence encodes CASSTLGEGTTGELFF.

This chain joins TRBV29-1 and TRBJ2-3; maybe TRBD1 (5 bases). With 4 bases removed from V and 0 bases from J, the gap between germline ends came to 8 bases. The CDR3 has 13 residues. In germline, CDR1 is SQVTM, CDR2 ANQGSEA. The CDR3 DNA is TGCAGCGTTGCAGGGTCCAGCACAGATACGCAGTATTTT. Translation gives CSVAGSSTDTQYF.

The chain uses TRBV29-1 and TRBJ2-5; TRBD2 aligns across 7 bases. Germline V gene data show CDR1 as SQVTM and CDR2 as ANQGSEA. V gave up 7 bases and J gave up 1 base; unmatched junction bases: 15. This CDR3 comprises 16 residues. In DNA, the CDR3 is TGCAGCGGGGGGGGACTCGGATTGTACGGCCAAGAGACCCAGTACTTC. Translated, it gives CSGGGLGLYGQETQYF.

This sequence joins TRBV2 and TRBJ2-7; D uncertain. V was clipped by 5 bases and J by 1 base, with 9 bases between them. Germline values: CDR1 SNHLY, CDR2 FYNNEI. The CDR3 length is 13 residues. The CDR3 loop is CASSLKVSYEQYF. CDR3 bases: TGTGCCAGCAGTTTAAAAGTATCCTACGAGCAGTACTTC.